This T cell receptor beta chain comes out of a study of blood T cell repertoires in COVID-19. Whole-study context: The United States, Italy and Spain were the sources of the acute and convalescent COVID-19 samples. PBMCs, B-cell-depleted T cells, or T cells provided the cDNA or gDNA that made up the material.

Only in-frame clones appear in the TCRdb table, and some are missing; sequencing was by immunoSEQ multiplex PCR. The data show more than 250,000 clones, approximately 82% seen once. The CDR3 is 14 amino acids. V lost 5 bases, J lost 7 bases, and 5 bases stayed unmatched. Germline V gene lookup returns CDR1 MGHDK and CDR2 SYGVNS. The gene calls are TRBV25-1 and TRBJ1-2; TRBD1 agrees at 12 bases. Sequencing was done on a sample of peripheral blood. The receptor's source is a man aged 55 to 70 who had recovered from COVID-19. The CDR3 is CASSMGQGAAGYTF. The CDR3 region has the DNA TGTGCCAGCAGTATGGGACAGGGGGCGGCTGGCTACACCTTC.